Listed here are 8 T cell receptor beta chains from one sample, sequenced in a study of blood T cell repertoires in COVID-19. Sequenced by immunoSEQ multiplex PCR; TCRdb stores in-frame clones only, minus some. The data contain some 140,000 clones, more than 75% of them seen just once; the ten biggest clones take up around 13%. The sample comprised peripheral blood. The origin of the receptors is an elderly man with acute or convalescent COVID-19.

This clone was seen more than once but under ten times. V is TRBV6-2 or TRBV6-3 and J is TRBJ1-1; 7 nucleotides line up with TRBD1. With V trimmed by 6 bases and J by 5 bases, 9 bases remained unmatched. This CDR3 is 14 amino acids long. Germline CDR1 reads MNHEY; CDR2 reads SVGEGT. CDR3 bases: TGTGCCAGCAGCCTTCAGGGGGTGGTGACTGAAGCTTTCTTT. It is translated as CASSLQGVVTEAFF.

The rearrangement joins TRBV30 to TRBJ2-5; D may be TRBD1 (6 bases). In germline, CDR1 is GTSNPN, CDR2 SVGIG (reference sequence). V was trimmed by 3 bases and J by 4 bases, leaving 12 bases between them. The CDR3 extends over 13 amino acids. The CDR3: CAWRQGFGETQYF. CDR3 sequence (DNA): TGTGCCTGGAGGCAGGGGTTCGGAGAGACCCAGTACTTC.

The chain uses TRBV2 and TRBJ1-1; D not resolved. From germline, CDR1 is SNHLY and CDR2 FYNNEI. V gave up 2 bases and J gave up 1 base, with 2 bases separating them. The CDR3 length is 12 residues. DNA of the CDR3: TGTGCCAGCAGTGAACAGAACACTGAAGCTTTCTTT. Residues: CASSEQNTEAFF.

The CDR3 region has the DNA TGTGCCAGCAGTTACGGGACAGGACGAATGAACACTGAAGCTTTCTTT. Protein sequence: CASSYGTGRMNTEAFF. This chain connects TRBV6-5 to TRBJ1-1; 8 nucleotides align to TRBD1. V lost 2 bases, J lost 0 bases, and 5 bases stayed unmatched. The CDR3 spans 16 residues. CDR1 is MNHEY and CDR2 is SVGAGI in the germline V gene.

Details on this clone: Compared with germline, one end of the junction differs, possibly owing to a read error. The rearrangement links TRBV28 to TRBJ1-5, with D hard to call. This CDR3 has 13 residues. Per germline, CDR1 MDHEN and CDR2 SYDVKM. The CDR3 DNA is TGTGCCAGCAGTCTTCCCTCAAATCAGTCCCAGCATTTT. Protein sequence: CASSLPSNQSQHF.

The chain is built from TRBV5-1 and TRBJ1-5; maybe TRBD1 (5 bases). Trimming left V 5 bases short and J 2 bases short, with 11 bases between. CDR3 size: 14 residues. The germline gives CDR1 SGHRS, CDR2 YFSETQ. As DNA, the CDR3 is TGCGCCAGCAGTCCCGACAGCCGCAATCAGCCCCAGCATTTT. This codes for CASSPDSRNQPQHF.

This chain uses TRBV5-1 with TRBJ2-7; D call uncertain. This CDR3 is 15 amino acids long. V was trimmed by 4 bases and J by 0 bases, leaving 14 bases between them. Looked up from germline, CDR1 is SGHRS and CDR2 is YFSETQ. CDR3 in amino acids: CASSLDMSSSYEQYF. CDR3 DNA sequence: TGCGCCAGCAGCCTCGACATGTCGAGCTCCTACGAGCAGTACTTC.

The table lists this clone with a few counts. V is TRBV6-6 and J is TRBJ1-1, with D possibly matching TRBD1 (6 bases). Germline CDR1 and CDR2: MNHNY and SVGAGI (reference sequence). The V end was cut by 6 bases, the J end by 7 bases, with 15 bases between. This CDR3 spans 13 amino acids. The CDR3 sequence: CASSPRGGGEAFF. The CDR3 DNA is TGTGCCAGCAGCCCAAGGGGAGGGGGTGAAGCTTTCTTT.